The T cell receptor beta chain described here comes from a study of CD8 T cells in Susac syndrome. Study findings and constraints: No clonal expansion appeared among CD4+ T cells in Susac patients.

Random hexamers primed reverse transcription of 0.5 to 1 ug RNA. In TCRdb, the immunoSEQ multiplex PCR reads were re-called with MiXCR into one record per CDR3 protein. The sample comprises about 210,000 distinct CDR3 sequences, about 94% of which are singletons, and 0.15% rests with the top ten. The CDR3 is 17 residues long. Germline CDR1 is SGHTA and CDR2 is FQGNSA. V lost 1 base, J lost 6 bases, and 10 bases stayed unmatched. Note on this clonotype: The antigen is unknown.

Sequenced: CD4+ T cells from PBMCs. This clonotype originated in a human donor with Susac syndrome. This rearrangement joins TRBV7-2 to TRBJ2-3; TRBD1 matches at 10 bases. In nucleotides, the CDR3 is TGTGCCAGCAGCTTAGTAGCGACAGGGGGCGCAATGGATACGCAGTATTTT. Protein: CASSLVATGGAMDTQYF.